Here is one TCR beta chain with its context. The sample originates from a study of cytomegalovirus exposure and HLA in healthy donors. Study in general: Assignment to the Caucasian-associated ancestry cluster applied to over 70% of the approximately 420 genotyped donors.

A multiplex PCR was run with 60 Vbeta primers and 13 Jbeta primers. TCRdb's table, derived via immunoSEQ multiplex PCR, lists solely in-frame clones and lacks some. The sample contains some 67,000 clones, 85% to 90% of which appear only once. Sequencing input: PBMCs. The TCR sequence derives from a woman in her thirties in good health and CMV-seropositive.

The CDR3 DNA reads TGTGCCAGCAGCTTAAAAGCGGGGATCACCGGGGAGCTGTTTTTT. This encodes CASSLKAGITGELFF. This rearrangement joins TRBV7-8 to TRBJ2-2; TRBD2 matches 7 bases. The CDR3 runs to 15 residues. Germline loops: CDR1 SGHVS, CDR2 FQNEAQ. The junction had 4 bases not matched to a gene; V was cut back by 2 bases and J by 4 bases.